Listed below are T cell receptor beta chains from one sample, sequenced in a study of blood T cells in healthy people across ages. TCRdb recomputed calls from the 5' RACE reads with MiXCR, one row per CDR3 protein. The sample contains approximately 1.5 million distinct CDR3 sequences, less than 45% of which appear only once. Sequencing was performed on blood. The receptors derive from a woman aged 18-29 years in good health. Both conserved end residues are part of each CDR3. Each record gives: V gene, J gene, clone size, D gene, CDR3 DNA, CDR3 protein. D genes are given only for firm matches. Only part of the rows carry a size: once, few, many, or a class if the clone is expanded.

>TRBV9|TRBJ2-3|.|.
TGTGCCAGCAGCGTAGAAGGGACTCTGAAACTTGGGGCGCAGTATTTT
CASSVEGTLKLGAQYF
>TRBV5-5|TRBJ1-1|.|.
TGTGCCAGCAGCTTGTTAGCTTCGACTCAGTGGACTGAAGCTTTCTTT
CASSLLASTQWTEAFF
>TRBV29-1|TRBJ2-3|few|.
TGCAGCGTTGGGGTCAGTCCGGATACGCAGTATTTT
CSVGVSPDTQYF
>TRBV14|TRBJ2-7|.|.
TGTGCCAGCAGCCAGGATCGGAGGACAGACTACGAGCAGTACTTC
CASSQDRRTDYEQYF
>TRBV28|TRBJ2-1|.|TRBD2
TGTGCCAGCAGTCCCCTGCTAGCGGGAGATCGGGCGGATGAGCAGTTCTTC
CASSPLLAGDRADEQFF
>TRBV7-9|TRBJ2-3|few|.
TGTGCCAGCAGCGATACGGACACAGATACGCAGTATTTT
CASSDTDTDTQYF
>TRBV9|TRBJ1-4|.|.
TGTGCCAGCAGCCCCAATTGGGGGTCCGAAAAACTGTTTTTT
CASSPNWGSEKLFF
>TRBV4-1|TRBJ2-3|few|TRBD1
TGCGCCAGCAGCCAACTATTGAGACAGGGGGCTTCTGATACGCAGTATTTT
CASSQLLRQGASDTQYF
>TRBV7-2|TRBJ2-5|.|TRBD2
TGTGCCAGCAGCCCCCGACTAGCGGGAGACTTAGAGACCCAGTACTTC
CASSPRLAGDLETQYF
>TRBV9|TRBJ2-1|.|TRBD2
TGTGCCAGCAGCGTAGTGACTAGCGGGGGGGTTGAGCAGTTCTTC
CASSVVTSGGVEQFF
>TRBV20-1|TRBJ2-5|.|.
TGCAGTGCTAGAGCCTGGGGTGAGACCCAGTACTTC
CSARAWGETQYF
>TRBV12-3/TRBV12-4|TRBJ2-3|.|.
TGTGCCAGCACTACTAGGGGGATGGCAGATACGCAGTATTTT
CASTTRGMADTQYF
>TRBV29-1|TRBJ2-1|many|.
TGCAGCGTTGAAGATCGAGGCGGGAAGGGGAATGAGCAGTTCTTC
CSVEDRGGKGNEQFF
>TRBV10-3|TRBJ2-7|.|TRBD1
TGTGCCATCAGTAATCCGGGACAGGGACCATACGAGCAGTACTTC
CAISNPGQGPYEQYF
>TRBV20-1|TRBJ1-2|.|.
TGCAGTGCATGGAAACAGGGTCGGGGTGGCTACACCTTC
CSAWKQGRGGYTF
>TRBV6-5|TRBJ2-1|few|.
TGTGCCAGCAGACTAGCTAGGCCCAATGAGCAGTTCTTC
CASRLARPNEQFF